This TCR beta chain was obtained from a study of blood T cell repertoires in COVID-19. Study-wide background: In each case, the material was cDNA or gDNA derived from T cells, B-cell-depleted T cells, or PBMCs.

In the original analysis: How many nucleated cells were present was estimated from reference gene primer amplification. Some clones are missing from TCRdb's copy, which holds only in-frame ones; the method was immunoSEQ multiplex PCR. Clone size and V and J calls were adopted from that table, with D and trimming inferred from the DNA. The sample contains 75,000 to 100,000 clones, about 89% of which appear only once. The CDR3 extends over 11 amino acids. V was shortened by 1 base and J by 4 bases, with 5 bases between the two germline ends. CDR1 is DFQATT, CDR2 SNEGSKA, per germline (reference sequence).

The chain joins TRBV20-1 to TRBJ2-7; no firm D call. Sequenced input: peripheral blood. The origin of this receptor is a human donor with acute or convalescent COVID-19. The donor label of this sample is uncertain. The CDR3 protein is CSARADYEQYF. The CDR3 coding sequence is TGCAGTGCTAGAGCAGATTACGAGCAGTACTTC.